This entry describes one T cell receptor (beta chain). This sample is part of a study of radiation and T cells in renal cell carcinoma. Turning to the study itself: Nephrectomy followed 15 Gy stereotactic body radiation by 4 weeks.

In germline, CDR1 is SEHNR, CDR2 FQNEAQ (reference sequence). CDR3 length equals 14 residues. Trimming shortened V by 3 bases and J by 10 bases, and 18 bases separated the two germline ends. Time point noted: blood 2 weeks post-SBRT. Sample treatment: 15 Gy SBRT to primary tumor, nephrectomy 4 weeks later. Serial blood draws occurred at baseline and 2 and 4 weeks post-SBRT. Assay used: immunoSEQ multiplex PCR; TCRdb lists only in-frame clones, some missing. The sample lists roughly 130,000 clones, 88% occurring once. The TCR originated in a woman aged 65 to 85 with renal cell carcinoma. This material consisted of blood, taken from a patient whose treatment included radiotherapy and nephrectomy. The chain recombines TRBV7-9 with TRBJ1-1; the D gene is possibly TRBD1 (6 bases). CDR3 DNA: TGTGCCAGCAGCTTGGACTCAGGGTTAGGGGGAGCTTTCTTT. Its protein product is CASSLDSGLGGAFF.